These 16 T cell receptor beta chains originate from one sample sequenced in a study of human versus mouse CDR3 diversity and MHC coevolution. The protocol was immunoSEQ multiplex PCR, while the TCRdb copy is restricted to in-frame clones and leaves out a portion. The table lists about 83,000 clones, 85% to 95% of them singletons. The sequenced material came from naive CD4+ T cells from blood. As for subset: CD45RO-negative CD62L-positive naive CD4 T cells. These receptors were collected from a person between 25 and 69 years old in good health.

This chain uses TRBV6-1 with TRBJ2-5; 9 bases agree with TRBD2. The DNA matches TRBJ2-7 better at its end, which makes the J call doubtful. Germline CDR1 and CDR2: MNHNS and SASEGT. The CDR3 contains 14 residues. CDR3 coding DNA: TGTGCCAGCAGTGAACTAGCGGGGCCCTACGAGCAGTACTTC. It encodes CASSELAGPYEQYF.

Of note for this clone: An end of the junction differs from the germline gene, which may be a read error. The CDR3 reads CASSPGQTGLFDTF. The CDR3 bases are TGTGCCAGCTCACCGGGTCAGACAGGCCTTTTCGACACCTTC. The rearrangement uses TRBV18 and TRBJ2-7; D possibly corresponds to TRBD1 (6 bases). The CDR3 covers 14 residues. The germline gives CDR1 KGHSH, CDR2 LQKENI.

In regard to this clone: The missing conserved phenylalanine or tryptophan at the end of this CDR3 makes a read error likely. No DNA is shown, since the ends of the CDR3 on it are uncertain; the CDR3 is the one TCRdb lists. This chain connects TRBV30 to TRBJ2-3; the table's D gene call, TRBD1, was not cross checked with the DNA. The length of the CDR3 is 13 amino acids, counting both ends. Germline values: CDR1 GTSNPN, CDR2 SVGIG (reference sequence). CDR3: CAWSPPGQGSVSY.

The CDR3 region has the DNA TGTGCCACCAGTCCAACCGGGACACCAACCTACAATGAGCAGTTCTTC. Amino acids: CATSPTGTPTYNEQFF. The J gene is TRBJ2-1, the V gene TRBV15; TRBD1 might be the D (6 bases). CDR3 size: 16 residues. V shed 6 bases and J shed 2 bases, with 17 bases lying between them. CDR1 is LNHNV and CDR2 is YYDKDF in the germline V gene (reference sequence).

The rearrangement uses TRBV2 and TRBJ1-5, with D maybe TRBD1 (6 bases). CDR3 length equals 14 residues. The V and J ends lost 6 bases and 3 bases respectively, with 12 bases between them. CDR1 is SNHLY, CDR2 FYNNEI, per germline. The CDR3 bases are TGTGCCAGCAGCAAACAGGGATCCAATCAGCCCCAGCATTTT. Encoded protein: CASSKQGSNQPQHF.

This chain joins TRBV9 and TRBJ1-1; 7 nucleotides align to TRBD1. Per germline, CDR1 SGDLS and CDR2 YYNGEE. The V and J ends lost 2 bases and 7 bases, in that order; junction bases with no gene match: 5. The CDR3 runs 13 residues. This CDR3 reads CASSVRWDSEAFF. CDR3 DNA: TGTGCCAGCAGCGTCCGGTGGGACAGTGAAGCTTTCTTT. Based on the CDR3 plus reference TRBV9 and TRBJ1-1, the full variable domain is DSGVTQTPKHLITATGQRVTLRCSPRSGDLSVYWYQQSLDQGLQFLIQYYNGEERAKGNILERFSAQQFPDLHSELNLSSLELGDSALYFCASSVRWDSEAFFGQGTRLTVV.

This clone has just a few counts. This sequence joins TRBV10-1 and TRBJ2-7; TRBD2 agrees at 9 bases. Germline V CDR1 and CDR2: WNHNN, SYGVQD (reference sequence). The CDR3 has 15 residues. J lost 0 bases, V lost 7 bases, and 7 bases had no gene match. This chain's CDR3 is CASNAGGGVSYEQYF. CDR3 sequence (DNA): TGCGCCAGCAACGCGGGGGGGGGCGTCTCCTACGAGCAGTACTTC.

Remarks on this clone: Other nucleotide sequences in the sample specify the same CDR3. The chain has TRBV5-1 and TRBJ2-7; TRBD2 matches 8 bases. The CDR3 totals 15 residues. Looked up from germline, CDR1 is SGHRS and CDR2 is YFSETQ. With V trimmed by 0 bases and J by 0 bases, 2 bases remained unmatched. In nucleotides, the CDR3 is TGCGCCAGCAGCTTGGCGGGAGGGAGCTCCTACGAGCAGTACTTC. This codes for CASSLAGGSSYEQYF.

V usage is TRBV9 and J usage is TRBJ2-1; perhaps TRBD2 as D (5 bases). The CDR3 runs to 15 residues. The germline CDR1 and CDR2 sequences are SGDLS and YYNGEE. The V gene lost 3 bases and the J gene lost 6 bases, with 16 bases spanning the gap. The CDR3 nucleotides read TGTGCCAGCAGCGCCTCAACGGGAATTCGCAATGAGCAGTTCTTC. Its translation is CASSASTGIRNEQFF.

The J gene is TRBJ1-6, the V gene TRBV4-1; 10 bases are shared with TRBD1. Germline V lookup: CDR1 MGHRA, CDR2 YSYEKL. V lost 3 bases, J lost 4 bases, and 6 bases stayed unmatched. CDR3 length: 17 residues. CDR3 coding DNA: TGCGCCAGCAGCCACGGACAGGGGGGCAGATATAATTCACCCCTCCACTTT. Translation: CASSHGQGGRYNSPLHF.

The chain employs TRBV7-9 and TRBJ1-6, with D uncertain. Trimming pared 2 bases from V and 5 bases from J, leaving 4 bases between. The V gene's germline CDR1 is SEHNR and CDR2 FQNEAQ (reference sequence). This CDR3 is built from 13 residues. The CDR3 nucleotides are TGTGCCAGCAGCTTACAGGATAATTCACCCCTCCACTTT. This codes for CASSLQDNSPLHF.

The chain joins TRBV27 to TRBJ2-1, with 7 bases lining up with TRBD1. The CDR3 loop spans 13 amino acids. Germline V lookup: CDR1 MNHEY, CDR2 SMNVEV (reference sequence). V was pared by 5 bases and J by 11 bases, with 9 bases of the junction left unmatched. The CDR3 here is CASSPPGGPKQFF. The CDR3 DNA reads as TGTGCCAGCAGTCCCCCAGGGGGACCGAAGCAGTTCTTC.

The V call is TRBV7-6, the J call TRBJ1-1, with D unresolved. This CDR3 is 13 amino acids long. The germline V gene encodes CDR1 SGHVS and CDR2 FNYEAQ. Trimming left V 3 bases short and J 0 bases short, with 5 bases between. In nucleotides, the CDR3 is TGTGCCAGCAGCTTTAGTATGAACACTGAAGCTTTCTTT. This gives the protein CASSFSMNTEAFF.

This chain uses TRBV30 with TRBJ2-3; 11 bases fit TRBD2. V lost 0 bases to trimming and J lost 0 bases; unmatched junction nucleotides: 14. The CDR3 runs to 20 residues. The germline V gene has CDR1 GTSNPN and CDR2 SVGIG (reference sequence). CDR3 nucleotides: TGTGCCTGGAGTGTACGGCGAACTAGCGGGGGCCCCTATAGCACAGATACGCAGTATTTT. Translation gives CAWSVRRTSGGPYSTDTQYF.

The CDR3 here is CAWNFGDSNQPQHF. For the CDR3, the DNA is TGTGCCTGGAATTTCGGGGATAGCAATCAGCCCCAGCATTTT. V and J are TRBV30 and TRBJ1-5, with D unclear. The germline V gene encodes CDR1 GTSNPN and CDR2 SVGIG (reference sequence). The CDR3 is 14 amino acids. V was pared by 4 bases and J by 0 bases, with 10 bases between.

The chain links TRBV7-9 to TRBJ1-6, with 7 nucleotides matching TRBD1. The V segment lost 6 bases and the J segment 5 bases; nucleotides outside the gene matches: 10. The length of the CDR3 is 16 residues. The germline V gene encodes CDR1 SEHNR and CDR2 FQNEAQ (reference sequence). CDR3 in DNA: TGTGCCAGCAGATTACGGCAGGGGGTGGATAATTCACCCCTCCACTTT. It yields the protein CASRLRQGVDNSPLHF.